The sequence of this T cell receptor (beta chain) was determined in a study of blood T cell repertoires in COVID-19. Across the study: Nucleic acid was either cDNA or gDNA, and it came from T cells, B-cell-depleted T cells, or PBMCs.

Some clones are missing from TCRdb's copy, which holds only in-frame ones; the method was immunoSEQ multiplex PCR. The table has 200,000 to 250,000 clones, approximately 87% seen once. V dropped 9 bases and J dropped 2 bases, with 22 bases sitting between them. The CDR3 loop spans 16 amino acids. In germline, CDR1 is SNHLY, CDR2 FYNNEI. The chain is built from TRBV2 and TRBJ2-5; TRBD2 might be the D (5 bases). Sequencing was performed on peripheral blood. The receptor comes from a woman between 45 and 65 years old with acute or convalescent COVID-19. For the CDR3, the DNA is TGTGCCAGGGAAAAATACGGGGTTAAGGGTCAAGAGACCCAGTACTTC. Residues: CAREKYGVKGQETQYF.